The 16 T cell receptor beta chains below were found in one sample sequenced in a study of T cell changes during pregnancy in multiple sclerosis. Repertoires were generated with immunoSEQ multiplex PCR, while TCRdb's copy carries only in-frame clones and drops some. The sample consists of 75,000 to 80,000 clones, around 91% of them appearing once. The sample here was peripheral blood, taken before pregnancy. These receptors all stem from a female donor with multiple sclerosis, enrolled in a pregnancy study.

V usage is TRBV5-6 and J usage is TRBJ1-2, with D possibly matching TRBD1 (5 bases). Per germline, CDR1 SGHDT and CDR2 YYEEEE. This CDR3 contains 13 residues. Trimming took off 7 bases at V and 9 bases at J, with 19 bases between the two ends. For the CDR3, the DNA is TGTGCCAGCGGGGGAGGGGTCGTCAGTAGCTACACCTTC. Protein product: CASGGGVVSSYTF.

The gene calls are TRBV7-3 and TRBJ1-1, with D tentatively TRBD1 (5 bases). The CDR3 has 14 residues. Trimming shortened V by 3 bases and J by 4 bases, and 12 bases separated the two germline ends. CDR1 and CDR2 (germline): SGHTA, FQGTGA. CDR3 bases: TGTGCCAGCAGCTTGAGACACCAGGGCACTGAAGCTTTCTTT. Translating gives CASSLRHQGTEAFF. Combining the CDR3 with reference TRBV7-3 and TRBJ1-1 gives the whole variable domain GAGVSQTPSNKVTEKGKYVELRCDPISGHTALYWYRQSLGQGPEFLIYFQGTGAADDSGLPNDRFFAVRPEGSVSTLKIQRTERGDSAVYLCASSLRHQGTEAFFGQGTRLTVV.

This clone was counted only a few times. This chain connects TRBV7-3 to TRBJ2-2, with a tentative D call TRBD2 (5 bases). V was cut by 1 base and J by 1 base, with 10 bases left in between. The CDR3 length is 16 residues. The germline CDR1 and CDR2 sequences are SGHTA and FQGTGA. DNA for the CDR3: TGTGCCAGCAGCTTAAAAACTGGGAGGAACACCGGGGAGCTGTTTTTT. It is translated as CASSLKTGRNTGELFF.

The chain has TRBV5-1 and TRBJ1-3; TRBD1 aligns across 10 bases. Germline V gene lookup returns CDR1 SGHRS and CDR2 YFSETQ. The V segment lost 0 bases and the J segment 3 bases; nucleotides outside the gene matches: 3. The CDR3 runs to 16 residues. The CDR3 bases are TGCGCCAGCAGCTTGGGACAGGGGGCATATGGAAACACCATATATTTT. This sequence encodes CASSLGQGAYGNTIYF.

The chain is built from TRBV12-5 and TRBJ2-5, with D perhaps matching TRBD2 (7 bases). Per germline, CDR1 LGHNT and CDR2 FRNRAP. V lost 7 bases and J lost 5, with 17 bases in between. This CDR3 has 14 residues. CDR3 sequence: CASAQGGVEETQYF. CDR3 in DNA: TGTGCTAGTGCCCAAGGGGGGGTTGAGGAGACCCAGTACTTC.

The chain is built from TRBV30 and TRBJ2-3; unclear D gene. From germline, CDR1 is GTSNPN and CDR2 SVGIG (reference sequence). The CDR3 is made up of 15 amino acids. Trimming left V 1 base short and J 5 bases short, with 16 bases between. The CDR3 loop is CAWSGGRGRKDTQYF. The CDR3 DNA follows: TGTGCCTGGAGTGGAGGCCGAGGAAGGAAAGATACGCAGTATTTT.

The chain joins TRBV7-9 to TRBJ1-6; unclear D gene. The germline V gene has CDR1 SEHNR and CDR2 FQNEAQ (reference sequence). The CDR3 runs to 15 residues. V lost 2 bases, J lost 0 bases, and 5 bases lay in between. CDR3 sequence reads: CASSLWSSYNSPLHF. The CDR3, as DNA: TGTGCCAGCAGCTTATGGAGCTCCTATAATTCACCCCTCCACTTT.

The chain carries TRBV5-1 and TRBJ1-2; 7 bases fit TRBD1. CDR1 SGHRS and CDR2 YFSETQ come from the germline V gene. The CDR3 is 14 residues long. V dropped 4 bases and J dropped 1; count of bases not matched to a gene: 4. The DNA of the CDR3 is TGCGCCAGCAGCCGGGACAGCTATAACTATGGCTACACCTTC. This sequence encodes CASSRDSYNYGYTF.

For the CDR3, the DNA is TGTGCCTGGAGTGTAGTGGCAGAGGATCAGCCCCAGCATTTT. This translates into CAWSVVAEDQPQHF. This rearrangement joins TRBV30 to TRBJ1-5; D not resolved. Germline lookup yields CDR1 GTSNPN and CDR2 SVGIG (reference sequence). The CDR3 consists of 14 residues. Trimming removed 0 bases from V and 5 bases from J, with 11 bases in between.

The V call is TRBV7-2, the J call TRBJ1-2, with 8 positions matching TRBD1. CDR1 is SGHTA, CDR2 FQGNSA, per germline. J was trimmed by 8 bases and V by 5 bases; bases with no gene match: 7. CDR3 length equals 13 residues. Written as DNA, the CDR3 is TGTGCCAGCAGCACGGGGACAGGCCAAGGCTACACCTTC. Translation gives CASSTGTGQGYTF. The full variable domain, rest sourced from reference TRBV7-2 and TRBJ1-2, is GAGVSQSPSNKVTEKGKDVELRCDPISGHTALYWYRQSLGQGLEFLIYFQGNSAPDKSGLPSDRFSAERTGGSVSTLTIQRTQQEDSAVYLCASSTGTGQGYTFGSGTRLTVV.

This chain links TRBV9 with TRBJ1-6, with a possible D match to TRBD1 (6 bases). There are 12 residues in the CDR3. The germline CDR1 and CDR2 sequences are SGDLS and YYNGEE. V was shortened by 2 bases and J by 11 bases, with 8 bases between the two germline ends. Here the CDR3 DNA reads TGTGCCAGCAGCGTCAGACAGGCACCCCTCCACTTT. Protein sequence: CASSVRQAPLHF.

The chain uses TRBV7-2 and TRBJ1-3; 10 nucleotides match TRBD1. Germline V gives CDR1 SGHTA, CDR2 FQGNSA. The CDR3 loop spans 18 amino acids. Trimming removed 1 base from V and 0 bases from J; junction bases left unmatched: 6. CDR3 sequence: CASSLGWTGGDSGNTIYF. The CDR3 DNA sequence: TGTGCCAGCAGCTTAGGATGGACAGGGGGTGACTCTGGAAACACCATATATTTT.

V usage is TRBV7-2 and J usage is TRBJ2-7; 7 positions match TRBD2. Germline CDR1 and CDR2: SGHTA and FQGNSA. This CDR3 region has 15 residues. V lost 4 bases and J lost 7; bases outside the gene matches: 13. DNA of the CDR3: TGTGCCAGCAGCTCTTTTTCGGGACTACTGGTTGAGCAGTACTTC. The encoded protein is CASSSFSGLLVEQYF.

The chain carries TRBV7-8 and TRBJ2-5, with TRBD2 matching over 13 bases. With V trimmed by 6 bases and J by 9 bases, 10 bases remained unmatched. The length of the CDR3 is 15 residues. The germline gives CDR1 SGHVS, CDR2 FQNEAQ. CDR3 sequence: CASRPPGLAGSPQYF. The CDR3 nucleotides are TGTGCCAGCAGACCTCCGGGACTAGCGGGATCCCCCCAGTACTTC.

The genes are TRBV12-5 and TRBJ1-1; D is uncertain. Germline lookup yields CDR1 LGHNT and CDR2 FRNRAP. This CDR3 spans 14 amino acids. The V end was cut by 4 bases, the J end by 1 base, with 10 bases between. This CDR3 reads CASGSLATNTEAFF. In nucleotides, the CDR3 is TGTGCTAGTGGTTCCCTAGCCACGAACACTGAAGCTTTCTTT.

The chain is built from TRBV30 and TRBJ1-5; no reliable D call. Germline V gene lookup returns CDR1 GTSNPN and CDR2 SVGIG (reference sequence). This CDR3 is built from 16 residues. The V and J ends lost 2 bases and 4 bases respectively, with 18 bases between them. The CDR3 spells CAWSSTYLARNQPQHF. CDR3 DNA sequence: TGTGCCTGGAGTTCTACATACCTAGCCCGAAATCAGCCCCAGCATTTT.